This T cell receptor beta chain stems from a study of tumor-infiltrating lymphocytes in primary liver carcinoma. Study results and limitations: Tumor top-250-clone fractions significantly exceeded those of blood (p = 0.039). Tumor region pairs outstripped tumor-adjacent and tumor-blood pairs in overlap.

Only a few counts were recorded for this clonotype. Its antigen is as yet unknown. This may arise from a read error, as a much more abundant clone is one base away. With a constant-region primer, TCR beta cDNA was made from 500 ng of total RNA. Slightly modified ARM-PCR, run as three nested multiplex PCR rounds, produced the TCR beta libraries. The study ran its first two PCR rounds for roughly 11 cycles each, using TRBV1-TRBV30 forward primers and a C-beta reverse primer. TCRdb reprocessed the multiplex PCR reads via MiXCR and lists one record per CDR3 protein. The data contain about 350,000 distinct CDR3 sequences, about 65% of them seen just once; the ten biggest clones take up roughly 6.5%. Germline CDR1 and CDR2: LGHNA and YSLEER. CDR3 size: 14 residues. Trimming removed 4 bases from V and 9 bases from J, with 16 bases in between. The blood RNA (from unsorted whole blood) was obtained, and germline DNA was also extracted. Infection with HBV was chronic in patients; they were treatment-naive.

V is TRBV4-3 and J is TRBJ1-5; D possibly corresponds to TRBD1 (5 bases). The sample taken for sequencing was peripheral blood. The source is a man aged 40-49 years with primary liver carcinoma and hepatitis B virus infection. The CDR3 bases are TGCGCCAGCAGCCGAGATTGGTCAGGGTGGCCCCAGCATTTT. As protein: CASSRDWSGWPQHF.